Each of the 13 T cell receptor beta chains below was sequenced from the same sample in a study of blood T cell repertoires in COVID-19. The table came from immunoSEQ multiplex PCR; TCRdb's copy has only in-frame clones and leaves some out. Altogether about 210,000 clones are present, around 83% being singletons, with the ten largest covering roughly 8%. Sequenced: peripheral blood. The receptors come from a woman aged 45-65 years with acute or convalescent COVID-19.

V gene TRBV13 combines with J gene TRBJ2-4; 8 bases agree with TRBD2. Germline trimming cut 7 bases from V and 5 bases from J; bases unmatched to any gene: 4. The CDR3 loop spans 13 amino acids. The V gene's germline CDR1 is PRHDT and CDR2 FYEKMQ (reference sequence). DNA of the CDR3: TGTGCCAGCAAGGCTAGCGGGCAAAACATTCAGTACTTC. It is translated as CASKASGQNIQYF.

This clone was seen only once. The CDR3 region is CASSLGDFSYNEQFF. CDR3 in DNA: TGTGCCAGCAGTTTAGGCGACTTCTCCTACAATGAGCAGTTCTTC. The chain has TRBV27 and TRBJ2-1; D remains unclear. This CDR3 is 15 amino acids long. CDR1 and CDR2 from the germline V gene are MNHEY and SMNVEV (reference sequence). V lost 2 bases, J lost 0 bases, and 8 bases lay in between.

V is TRBV7-2 and J is TRBJ2-1; 9 bases match TRBD2. J gave up 8 bases and V 3 bases, and 8 bases lay outside the gene matches. This CDR3 comprises 15 residues. From germline, CDR1 is SGHTA and CDR2 FQGNSA. Here the CDR3 DNA reads TGTGCCAGCAGCTTGAAGGTAGCGGGAGCAGATGAGCAGTTCTTC. Protein product: CASSLKVAGADEQFF.

This chain links TRBV7-8 with TRBJ2-7; 12 positions match TRBD2. Germline V gene data show CDR1 as SGHVS and CDR2 as FQNEAQ. The CDR3 length is 14 residues. Unmatched junction bases numbered 4, after V lost 5 bases and J lost 5 bases. This chain's CDR3 is CASSPLAGGDEQYF. CDR3 nucleotide sequence: TGTGCCAGCAGCCCCCTAGCGGGAGGGGACGAGCAGTACTTC.

For the CDR3, the DNA is TGTGCCACCAGTGACTATACTAGCGGGAGCTACCAATACTACGAGCAGTACTTC. It encodes CATSDYTSGSYQYYEQYF. This chain connects TRBV24-1 to TRBJ2-7; 11 bases match TRBD2. V gave up 4 bases and J gave up 3 bases; unmatched junction bases: 13. The V gene's germline CDR1 is KGHDR and CDR2 SFDVKD. CDR3 length equals 18 residues.

This chain connects TRBV9 to TRBJ2-5; 14 bases are shared with TRBD2. V trimming: 2 bases; J trimming: 5 bases; junction bases outside the gene matches: 2. CDR1 and CDR2 (germline): SGDLS, YYNGEE. This CDR3 region has 15 residues. In DNA form, the CDR3 reads TGTGCCAGCAGCGTGGGGACTAGCGGGAGTGAGACCCAGTACTTC. It yields the protein CASSVGTSGSETQYF.

The table lists this clone with a count of one. The genes are TRBV2 and TRBJ2-1, with 8 bases aligning to TRBD1. The CDR3 length is 16 residues. J was trimmed by 7 bases and V by 5 bases; bases with no gene match: 13. Germline values: CDR1 SNHLY, CDR2 FYNNEI. CDR3 bases: TGTGCCAGCAGTATCCCCGACAGGGGAGTTGTGAATGAGCAGTTCTTC. Translating gives CASSIPDRGVVNEQFF.

The chain employs TRBV5-4 and TRBJ2-1, with D maybe TRBD2 (6 bases). The CDR3 is 18 amino acids. The germline V gene has CDR1 SGHNT and CDR2 YYREEE (reference sequence). Trimming pared 1 base from V and 5 bases from J, leaving 22 bases between. The CDR3 nucleotides are TGTGCCAGCAGCTTGTGGAGCGGGCCACTCTACGGGGACAATGAGCAGTTCTTC. This codes for CASSLWSGPLYGDNEQFF.

The V call is TRBV5-1, the J call TRBJ2-1; 8 bases line up with TRBD1. Germline lookup yields CDR1 SGHRS and CDR2 YFSETQ. The ends lost 4 bases at V and 15 bases at J; junction bases unmatched: 18. This CDR3 region has 15 residues. The CDR3 DNA is TGCGCCAGCAGCGCCGTCCCCCTGACAGGGGCCAACCCGTTCTTC. Translating gives CASSAVPLTGANPFF.

V gene TRBV2 combines with J gene TRBJ2-5, with 8 bases identical to TRBD2. After removal of 7 bases from V and 7 bases from J, the junction contained 11 bases not matched to a gene. The CDR3 consists of 14 residues. Germline V CDR1 and CDR2: SNHLY, FYNNEI. The chain's CDR3 is CASIKSGGVVTQYF. For the CDR3, the DNA is TGTGCCAGCATTAAGTCGGGAGGGGTGGTGACCCAGTACTTC.

The chain uses TRBV29-1 and TRBJ2-1, with TRBD1 as a possible D gene (7 bases). Germline CDR1 SQVTM, CDR2 ANQGSEA. With 0 bases removed from V and 8 bases from J, the gap between germline ends came to 20 bases. This CDR3 comprises 16 residues. In DNA, the CDR3 is TGCAGCGTTGAAGATCAGGGGGGATTAGCTGTTGATGAGCAGTTCTTC. This codes for CSVEDQGGLAVDEQFF.

CDR3 sequence (DNA): TGTGCCAGCAGTCGGGACACCGACACTGAAGCTTTCTTT. Translated, it gives CASSRDTDTEAFF. The chain uses TRBV27 and TRBJ1-1; possibly TRBD1 for D (6 bases). The germline V and J ends were trimmed by 5 bases and 3 bases, with 10 bases remaining between them. The germline CDR1 and CDR2 sequences are MNHEY and SMNVEV (reference sequence). The CDR3 covers 13 residues.

The chain combines TRBV6-2 or TRBV6-3 with TRBJ2-3, with D maybe TRBD1 (6 bases). V was pared by 2 bases and J by 4 bases, with 19 bases between. The CDR3 length is 17 residues. Germline CDR1 and CDR2: MNHEY and SVGEGT. The CDR3 loop is CASSYGFPDSDADTQYF. DNA for the CDR3: TGTGCCAGCAGTTACGGGTTTCCGGACAGCGACGCAGATACGCAGTATTTT.